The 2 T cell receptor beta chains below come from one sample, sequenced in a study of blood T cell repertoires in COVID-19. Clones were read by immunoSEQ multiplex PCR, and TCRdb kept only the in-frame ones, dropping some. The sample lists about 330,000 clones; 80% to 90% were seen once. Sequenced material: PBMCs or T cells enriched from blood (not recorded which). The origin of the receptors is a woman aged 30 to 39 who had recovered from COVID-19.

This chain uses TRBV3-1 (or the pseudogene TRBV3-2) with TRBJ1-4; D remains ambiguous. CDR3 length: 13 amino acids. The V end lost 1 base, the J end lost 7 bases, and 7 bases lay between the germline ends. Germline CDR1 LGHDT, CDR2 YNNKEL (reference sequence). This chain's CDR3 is CASSQGASEKLFF. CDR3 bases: TGTGCCAGCAGCCAAGGCGCATCTGAAAAACTGTTTTTT.

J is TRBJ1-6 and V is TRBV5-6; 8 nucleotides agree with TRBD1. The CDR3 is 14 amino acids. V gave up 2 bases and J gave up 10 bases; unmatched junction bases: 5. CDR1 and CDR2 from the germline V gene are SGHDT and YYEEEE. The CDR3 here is CASSFRDRRSPLHF. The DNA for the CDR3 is TGTGCCAGCAGCTTCCGGGACAGGAGGTCACCCCTCCACTTT.